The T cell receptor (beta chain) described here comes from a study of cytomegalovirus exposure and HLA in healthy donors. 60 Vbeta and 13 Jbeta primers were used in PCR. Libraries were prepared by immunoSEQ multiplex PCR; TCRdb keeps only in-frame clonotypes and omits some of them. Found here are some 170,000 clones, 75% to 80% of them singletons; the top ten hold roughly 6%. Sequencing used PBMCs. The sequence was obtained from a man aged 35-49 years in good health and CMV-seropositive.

The CDR3 loop reads CASKISTGGFAGELFF. In DNA form, the CDR3 reads TGCGCCAGCAAAATCTCGACAGGGGGGTTCGCCGGGGAGCTGTTTTTT. This chain links TRBV5-1 with TRBJ2-2; TRBD1 matches at 9 bases. The J segment lost 6 bases and the V segment lost 6 bases, leaving 12 bases of the junction unmatched. The CDR3 contains 16 residues. Looked up from germline, CDR1 is SGHRS and CDR2 is YFSETQ.